The source of this T cell receptor beta chain is a study of Graves' ophthalmopathy and Graves' hyperthyroidism. Overall study: Pretreatment peripheral blood was obtained at initial diagnosis. Whole-study findings and limits: Most expanded clonotypes from thyroid (those above 0.001 frequency) were also found in blood. This model predicted ophthalmopathy progression (sensitivity around 71%, specificity about 72%).

CDR1 and CDR2 (germline): MNHNS, SASEGT. The CDR3 consists of 15 residues. V lost 6 bases to trimming and J lost 0 bases, with 12 bases between them. From RNA, the CDR3 regions of TCR beta chains were amplified and sequenced. HTBI primers primed a first-round RT-PCR, and a second-round multiplex PCR followed. TCRdb re-derived calls from the multiplex PCR reads in MiXCR, one entry per CDR3 protein. The repertoire has over 450,000 distinct CDR3 sequences, approximately 14% of them found once; the top ten carry approximately 9.8%. Diagnosis was based on clinical symptoms, serum thyroxine, TRAb, thyroid ultrasound and orbital computed tomography. This clonotype was detected many times. Antigen: not known.

The rearrangement links TRBV6-1 to TRBJ1-5, with a tentative D call TRBD1 (6 bases). Sequencing was done on a sample of blood. The TCR was taken from a woman in her twenties or thirties with Graves' ophthalmopathy. The CDR3 region is CASRQNRDSNQPQHF. In DNA form, the CDR3 reads TGTGCCAGCAGGCAAAACAGGGATAGCAATCAGCCCCAGCATTTT.